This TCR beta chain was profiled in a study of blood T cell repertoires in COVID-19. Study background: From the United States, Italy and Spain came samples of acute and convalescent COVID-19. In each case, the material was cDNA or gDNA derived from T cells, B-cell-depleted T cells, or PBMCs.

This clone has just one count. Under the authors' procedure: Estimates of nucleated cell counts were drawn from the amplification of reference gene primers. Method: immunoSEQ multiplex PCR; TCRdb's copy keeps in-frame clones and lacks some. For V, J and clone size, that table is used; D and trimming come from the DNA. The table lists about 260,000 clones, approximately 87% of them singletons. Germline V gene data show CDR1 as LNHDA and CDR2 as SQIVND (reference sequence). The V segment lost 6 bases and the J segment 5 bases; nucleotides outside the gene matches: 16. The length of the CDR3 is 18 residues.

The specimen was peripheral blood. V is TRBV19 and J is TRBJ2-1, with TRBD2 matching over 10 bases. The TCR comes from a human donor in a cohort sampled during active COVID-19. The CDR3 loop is CASSLGWPSGSFNNEQFF. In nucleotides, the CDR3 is TGTGCCAGTAGCCTGGGGTGGCCTAGCGGGAGTTTTAACAATGAGCAGTTCTTC.